This T cell receptor beta chain was found in a study of blood T cell repertoires in COVID-19. Study as a whole: T cells, B-cell-depleted T cells, or PBMCs provided the cDNA or gDNA that served as material.

This clone has more than one count but fewer than ten. Original analysis: Amplification from reference gene primers served as the basis for estimated nucleated cell counts. Sequencing used immunoSEQ multiplex PCR; TCRdb keeps in-frame clones, though not all of them. V, J and clone size reflect that table, while D and trimming were determined from the DNA. Of fewer than 400,000 clones in the sample, 90% to 95% were seen once. The germline V gene has CDR1 SGDLS and CDR2 YYNGEE. Trimming shortened V by 0 bases and J by 3 bases, and 15 bases separated the two germline ends. CDR3 length: 17 residues. Grouping used clinical history reported by participants in a survey and questionnaire.

What was sequenced was PBMCs or T cells enriched from blood (not recorded which). This sequence originates from a woman in her twenties or thirties who had been exposed to COVID-19. The chain has TRBV9 and TRBJ2-2; the D is unclear. CDR3 amino acids: CASSVATTWQYTGELFF. The CDR3 DNA sequence: TGTGCCAGCAGCGTAGCTACTACATGGCAGTACACCGGGGAGCTGTTTTTT.